The 17 T cell receptor beta chains in this list originate from one sample, sequenced in a study of blood T cell repertoires in COVID-19. Using immunoSEQ multiplex PCR, the repertoire was profiled, and TCRdb retains in-frame clones only, with some absent. Among roughly 48,000 clones, about 92% were seen once, and the ten largest hold approximately 1%. Sequenced input: peripheral blood. The receptor set was obtained from a man in his 60s with COVID-19, enrolled during active disease.

V usage is TRBV29-1 and J usage is TRBJ2-1, with D maybe TRBD2 (7 bases). The germline V gene has CDR1 SQVTM and CDR2 ANQGSEA. This CDR3 spans 14 amino acids. The CDR3 DNA follows: TGCAGTGGCTGGGGGGGCAGCTCCTACAATGAGCAGTTCTTC. Translating it yields CSGWGGSSYNEQFF.

The gene calls are TRBV6-5 and TRBJ1-1; 8 nucleotides line up with TRBD1. Per the germline V gene, CDR1 is MNHEY and CDR2 is SVGAGI. This CDR3 comprises 14 residues. Unmatched junction bases numbered 9, after V lost 11 bases and J lost 1 base. The CDR3 sequence: CACGQGGWNTEAFF. Here the CDR3 DNA reads TGTGCCTGTGGACAGGGCGGGTGGAACACTGAAGCTTTCTTT.

The rearrangement links TRBV30 to TRBJ2-3; the match to TRBD1 covers 7 bases. The CDR3 loop spans 14 amino acids. The V gene's germline CDR1 is GTSNPN and CDR2 SVGIG (reference sequence). With V trimmed by 0 bases and J by 5 bases, 5 bases remained unmatched. The CDR3: CAWSVQGVGDTQYF. The DNA of the CDR3 is TGTGCCTGGAGTGTCCAGGGGGTTGGAGATACGCAGTATTTT.

V and J are TRBV6-2 or TRBV6-3 and TRBJ2-7, with 8 nucleotides matching TRBD1. The CDR3 extends over 14 amino acids. The ends lost 6 bases at V and 8 bases at J; junction bases unmatched: 12. From germline, CDR1 is MNHEY and CDR2 SVGEGT. The CDR3 spells CASSPGQVPYQQYF. The CDR3 DNA sequence: TGTGCCAGCAGCCCGGGACAGGTTCCTTACCAGCAGTACTTC.

This clone was observed a handful of times. V usage is TRBV6-1 and J usage is TRBJ2-5; unclear D gene. The CDR3 is made up of 14 amino acids. The V end was cut by 2 bases, the J end by 4 bases, with 11 bases between. Germline values: CDR1 MNHNS, CDR2 SASEGT. This CDR3 reads CASSEPGVSETQYF. CDR3 sequence (DNA): TGTGCCAGCAGTGAACCCGGAGTTTCAGAGACCCAGTACTTC.

The chain recombines TRBV9 with TRBJ1-1, with a possible D match to TRBD1 (6 bases). V shed 4 bases and J shed 2 bases, with 12 bases lying between them. The germline V gene encodes CDR1 SGDLS and CDR2 YYNGEE. The CDR3 is 14 residues long. The CDR3 is CASSPGQTNTEAFF. CDR3 sequence (DNA): TGTGCCAGCAGCCCGGGACAAACTAACACTGAAGCTTTCTTT.

The chain joins TRBV30 to TRBJ1-4; 10 nucleotides agree with TRBD1. Germline V gene data show CDR1 as GTSNPN and CDR2 as SVGIG (reference sequence). The CDR3 runs 15 residues. The J segment lost 8 bases and the V segment lost 2 bases, leaving 8 bases of the junction unmatched. The CDR3 sequence is CAWSRWGTGEEKLFF. CDR3 DNA: TGTGCCTGGAGTAGGTGGGGGACAGGGGAAGAAAAACTGTTTTTT.

The gene calls are TRBV18 and TRBJ1-3, with D hard to call. Trimming stripped 4 bases from V and 4 bases from J, with 11 bases between. The CDR3 contains 14 residues. Germline V gives CDR1 KGHSH, CDR2 LQKENI. Here the CDR3 DNA reads TGTGCCAGCTCACAAGAGAATCCCGGAAACACCATATATTTT. Protein: CASSQENPGNTIYF.

CDR3 in DNA: TGTGCCAGCAGTGTTCCCGGGACAGGTAGCTACGAGCAGTACTTC. Amino acids: CASSVPGTGSYEQYF. The rearrangement joins TRBV25-1 to TRBJ2-7; 8 bases line up with TRBD1. Germline V CDR1 and CDR2: MGHDK, SYGVNS. The CDR3 has 15 amino acids. After removal of 4 bases from V and 3 bases from J, the junction contained 8 bases not matched to a gene.

The chain uses TRBV14 and TRBJ1-6; TRBD1 aligns across 7 bases. Germline CDR1 reads SGHDN; CDR2 reads FVKESK. Trimming removed 4 bases from V and 6 bases from J; junction bases left unmatched: 6. The CDR3 sequence is 15 residues long. CDR3 amino acids: CASSPGTELNSPLHF. The CDR3 DNA reads as TGTGCCAGCAGCCCGGGGACAGAGCTTAATTCACCCCTCCACTTT.

The V call is TRBV27, the J call TRBJ2-5; 9 positions agree with TRBD1. Unmatched junction bases numbered 11, after V lost 5 bases and J lost 4 bases. Germline lookup yields CDR1 MNHEY and CDR2 SMNVEV (reference sequence). The CDR3 length is 16 residues. CDR3 in DNA: TGTGCCAGCAGTCCCGACAGGGGGTTAAGAGGAGAGACCCAGTACTTC. Translation gives CASSPDRGLRGETQYF.

J is TRBJ2-1 and V is TRBV7-2, with 12 bases aligning to TRBD2. The CDR3 loop spans 17 amino acids. Germline V lookup: CDR1 SGHTA, CDR2 FQGNSA. J was trimmed by 8 bases and V by 1 base; bases with no gene match: 9. CDR3 protein: CASSLEARLAGDHEQFF. The CDR3 coding sequence is TGTGCCAGCAGCTTAGAGGCCCGACTAGCGGGAGACCATGAGCAGTTCTTC.

The CDR3 coding sequence is TGTGCCAGCAGTTTCAGGGGGAACACTGAAGCTTTCTTT. Its protein is CASSFRGNTEAFF. The rearrangement joins TRBV27 to TRBJ1-1; D may be TRBD1 (6 bases). Deletions cut 3 bases from V and 1 base from J, with 6 bases between. Looked up from germline, CDR1 is MNHEY and CDR2 is SMNVEV (reference sequence). This CDR3 is 13 amino acids long.

V gene TRBV9 combines with J gene TRBJ1-6, with 10 bases identical to TRBD1. Per the germline V gene, CDR1 is SGDLS and CDR2 is YYNGEE. The CDR3 contains 14 residues. Losses at the gene ends were 3 bases for V and 7 bases for J; bases not matched to a gene: 1. CDR3 in amino acids: CASSETGGNSPLHF. The CDR3 coding sequence is TGTGCCAGCAGCGAGACAGGGGGCAATTCACCCCTCCACTTT.

The chain recombines TRBV6-5 with TRBJ2-1; possibly TRBD1 for D (5 bases). The CDR3 sequence is 15 residues long. CDR1 is MNHEY and CDR2 is SVGAGI in the germline V gene. Trimming removed 8 bases from V and 4 bases from J, with 18 bases in between. The CDR3 reads CASGLEGANYNEQFF. The CDR3 DNA sequence: TGTGCCAGCGGCCTTGAAGGGGCCAATTACAATGAGCAGTTCTTC.

This chain connects TRBV20-1 to TRBJ2-1, with 10 positions matching TRBD2. V trimming: 3 bases; J trimming: 5 bases; junction bases outside the gene matches: 16. The germline V gene has CDR1 DFQATT and CDR2 SNEGSKA (reference sequence). The CDR3 spans 18 residues. CDR3 loop: CSASWLAGEGGVNNEQFF. DNA of the CDR3: TGCAGTGCTAGTTGGCTAGCGGGAGAGGGGGGGGTGAACAATGAGCAGTTCTTC.

This clone was recorded only once. The V gene is TRBV27, the J gene TRBJ2-3; no clear D gene. The CDR3 is 13 residues long. Germline V CDR1 and CDR2: MNHEY, SMNVEV (reference sequence). The ends were cut back, 0 bases at V and 2 bases at J, with 3 bases in the middle. CDR3 nucleotides: TGTGCCAGCAGTTTATCGTACACAGATACGCAGTATTTT. Translated: CASSLSYTDTQYF.